A selection of T cell receptor beta chains follows, all from one sample in a study of CD8+ T cells in alopecia areata. Here immunoSEQ multiplex PCR was the method, and the copy in TCRdb shows in-frame clones only, minus some. The top ten hold 4% to 4.5% of the sample, which has 200,000 to 250,000 clones, over 60% seen once. The input for sequencing was CD4+ T cells sorted from blood, taken at week 4, from a patient treated with tofacitinib. These TCRs come from a human donor with alopecia areata. Both conserved end residues are part of each CDR3. A D gene is named only where the DNA matches it firmly. The size entry is marked missing in some rows and otherwise reads once, few, many or a size class.

>NA|TRBJ2-2|TRBV29-1|few
CSGTELTGELFF
TGCAGCGGTACAGAGTTGACCGGGGAGCTGTTTTTT
>NA|TRBJ2-7|TRBV30|NA
CAWSVGSARYEQYF
TGTGCCTGGAGTGTAGGGTCAGCCCGCTACGAGCAGTACTTC
>NA|TRBJ1-1|TRBV15|NA
CATRGQMNTEAFF
TGTGCCACCAGAGGACAGATGAACACTGAAGCTTTCTTT
>NA|TRBJ2-3|TRBV11-2|NA
CASSLENLQDTQYF
TGTGCCAGCAGCTTAGAAAACCTCCAGGATACGCAGTATTTT
>TRBD1|TRBJ1-4|TRBV5-6|once
CASSLEGAAEKLFF
TGTGCCAGCAGCTTGGAGGGGGCTGCTGAAAAACTGTTTTTT
>NA|TRBJ1-3|TRBV29-1|NA
CSVKTGNTIYF
TGCAGCGTCAAAACCGGAAACACCATATATTTT
>NA|TRBJ1-5|TRBV2|once
CASTGVRAANQPQHF
TGTGCCAGCACGGGGGTTCGGGCCGCTAATCAGCCCCAGCATTTT
>NA|TRBJ2-5|TRBV6-1|few
CASSDGLQEETQYF
TGTGCCAGCAGTGACGGACTTCAAGAAGAGACCCAGTACTTC
>NA|TRBJ1-5|TRBV5-6|once
CASSQRGAAGNQPQHF
TGTGCCAGCAGTCAACGTGGGGCGGCGGGCAATCAGCCCCAGCATTTT
>TRBD2|TRBJ2-3|TRBV11-2|once
CASSLRPSRGTSSDTQYF
TGTGCCAGCAGCCTCCGCCCTAGCCGGGGGACTAGCTCAGATACGCAGTATTTT
>TRBD1|TRBJ2-5|TRBV10-3|once
CAISESGQAETQYF
TGTGCCATCAGTGAGTCCGGACAGGCGGAGACCCAGTACTTC
>NA|TRBJ2-7|TRBV15|NA
CATSRGDRGSYEQYF
TGTGCCACCAGCAGGGGAGATCGAGGTTCCTACGAGCAGTACTTC
>NA|TRBJ1-2|TRBV30|NA
CAWRVGGKDGYTF
TGTGCCTGGAGGGTCGGGGGAAAAGATGGCTACACCTTC
>NA|TRBJ2-3|TRBV7-2|NA
CASSLGTATRYF
TGTGCCAGCAGCTTAGGGACAGCGACTCGGTATTTT
>NA|TRBJ1-1|TRBV30|NA
CAWSVLTPEAFF
TGTGCCTGGAGTGTGCTGACTCCTGAAGCTTTCTTT
>NA|TRBJ2-1|TRBV5-6|once
CASSPSLRLRVHNEQFF
TGTGCCAGCAGCCCTAGTTTGCGGCTTAGAGTACACAATGAGCAGTTCTTC
>NA|TRBJ2-2|TRBV30|NA
CAWKPGRLANTGELFF
TGTGCCTGGAAGCCCGGTCGGTTAGCGAACACCGGGGAGCTGTTTTTT
>NA|TRBJ2-7|TRBV6-5|NA
CASSLTTSSYEQYF
TGTGCCAGCAGTTTAACGACCTCTTCTTACGAGCAGTACTTC
>NA|TRBJ2-3|TRBV29-1|NA
CSGAGPSFTDTQYF
TGCAGCGGCGCGGGTCCTTCTTTCACAGATACGCAGTATTTT
>TRBD2|TRBJ2-3|TRBV5-4|NA
CASSESGGWTDTQYF
TGTGCCAGCAGCGAGAGCGGGGGGTGGACAGATACGCAGTATTTT
>TRBD1|TRBJ2-6|TRBV27|NA
CASRQGSGGANVLTF
TGTGCCAGTAGACAGGGAAGTGGTGGGGCCAACGTCCTGACTTTC
>TRBD1|TRBJ1-2|TRBV7-9|NA
CASSHGQGYGYTF
TGTGCCAGCAGCCATGGACAGGGCTATGGCTACACCTTC
>TRBD2|TRBJ2-5|TRBV7-9|NA
CASSLVRGSVQETQYF
TGTGCCAGCAGCTTAGTTCGCGGGAGCGTCCAAGAGACCCAGTACTTC
>TRBD1|TRBJ1-2|TRBV25-1|NA
CASSDPGTAGYTF
TGTGCCAGCAGTGACCCCGGGACAGCTGGCTACACCTTC
>NA|TRBJ1-5|TRBV30|NA
CAWSVDGNQPQHF
TGTGCCTGGAGTGTGGACGGAAATCAGCCCCAGCATTTT
>NA|TRBJ2-4|TRBV7-2|once
CASTRAAHPKNIQYF
TGTGCCAGCACCAGGGCGGCGCATCCCAAAAACATTCAGTACTTC
>NA|TRBJ1-1|TRBV10-3|NA
CAIRGGAGARNTEAFF
TGTGCCATCAGGGGAGGAGCAGGGGCGCGGAACACTGAAGCTTTCTTT
>NA|TRBJ2-7|TRBV5-1|once
CASSQGGDYEQYF
TGCGCCAGCAGCCAGGGAGGAGACTACGAGCAGTACTTC
>NA|TRBJ1-4|TRBV20-1|NA
CSARDNEKLFF
TGCAGTGCGAGGGACAATGAAAAACTGTTTTTT
>NA|TRBJ1-5|TRBV2|NA
CASSQAAVGNQPQHF
TGTGCCAGCAGCCAAGCAGCCGTTGGCAATCAGCCCCAGCATTTT
>NA|TRBJ1-6|TRBV5-6|NA
CASTLGSSPLHF
TGTGCCAGCACCCTGGGTAGTTCACCCCTCCACTTT
>NA|TRBJ1-2|TRBV7-2|NA
CASSLQGMDYGYTF
TGTGCCAGCAGCCTCCAGGGGATGGACTATGGCTACACCTTC
>TRBD1|TRBJ1-2|TRBV29-1|NA
CSVPRQGALGGYTF
TGCAGCGTTCCACGACAGGGGGCCCTTGGTGGCTACACCTTC
>NA|TRBJ2-5|TRBV29-1|NA
CSVNGQETQYF
TGCAGCGTTAACGGGCAAGAGACCCAGTACTTC
>NA|TRBJ1-1|TRBV14|NA
CASSQQGLVGGTEAFF
TGTGCCAGCAGCCAACAGGGTTTGGTGGGAGGCACTGAAGCTTTCTTT
>TRBD1|TRBJ2-7|TRBV7-9|few
CASSPQGTVSYEQYF
TGTGCCAGCAGCCCACAAGGGACAGTAAGCTACGAGCAGTACTTC
>NA|TRBJ1-1|TRBV6-5|few
CASSYWGEAFF
TGTGCCAGCAGTTACTGGGGTGAAGCTTTCTTT
>TRBD2|TRBJ2-1|TRBV5-4|NA
CASSFGGGNEQFF
TGTGCCAGCAGCTTCGGGGGGGGCAATGAGCAGTTCTTC
>NA|TRBJ2-3|TRBV6-6|NA
CATGLASDTQYF
TGTGCCACCGGGCTGGCGTCCGATACGCAGTATTTT
>NA|TRBJ2-5|TRBV6-6|once
CASRKGLQETQYF
TGTGCCAGCAGGAAGGGGTTACAAGAGACCCAGTACTTC
>TRBD2|TRBJ2-1|TRBV7-8|NA
CASSPRRTSNEQFF
TGTGCCAGCAGCCCTCGGCGGACTAGCAATGAGCAGTTCTTC
>NA|TRBJ2-5|TRBV5-1|few
CASSLAGETQYF
TGCGCCAGCAGCTTGGCGGGAGAGACCCAGTACTTC
>TRBD2|TRBJ2-1|TRBV30|few
CAWSGTSGGAFIDEQFF
TGTGCCTGGAGTGGGACTAGCGGGGGGGCCTTTATAGATGAGCAGTTCTTC
>TRBD1|TRBJ1-2|TRBV7-2|NA
CASSPRQGERSGGYTF
TGTGCCAGCAGCCCCCGACAGGGGGAACGGTCCGGGGGCTACACCTTC
>NA|TRBJ2-3|TRBV7-2|NA
CASSLFEKKQYF
TGTGCCAGCAGCTTATTCGAGAAGAAGCAGTATTTT
>TRBD1|TRBJ2-2|TRBV11-2|NA
CASSPGQGYTGELFF
TGTGCCAGCAGCCCAGGACAGGGGTACACCGGGGAGCTGTTTTTT
>NA|TRBJ1-6|TRBV11-2|NA
CASSFGTNSPLHF
TGTGCCAGCAGCTTTGGGACAAATTCACCCCTCCACTTT
>NA|TRBJ2-3|TRBV4-2|few
CASSHGGTISSTDTQYF
TGTGCCAGCAGCCATGGCGGGACAATCTCTAGCACAGATACGCAGTATTTT